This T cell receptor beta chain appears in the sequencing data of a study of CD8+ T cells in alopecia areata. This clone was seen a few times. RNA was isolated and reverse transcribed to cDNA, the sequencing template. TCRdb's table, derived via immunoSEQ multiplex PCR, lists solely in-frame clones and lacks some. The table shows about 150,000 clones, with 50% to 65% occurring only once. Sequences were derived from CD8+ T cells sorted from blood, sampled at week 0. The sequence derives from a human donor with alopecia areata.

The CDR3 DNA follows: TGCGCCAGCAGCCTTGGGGACAGGATCTACGAGCAGTACTTC. Protein: CASSLGDRIYEQYF. The genes are TRBV5-1 and TRBJ2-7, with 8 bases identical to TRBD1. The CDR3 runs 14 residues. Germline CDR1 reads SGHRS; CDR2 reads YFSETQ. V shed 4 bases, J shed 3 bases, and the junction held 6 bases outside the gene matches.